Sequencing of this TCR beta chain was carried out in a study of cytomegalovirus exposure and HLA in healthy donors. Whole-study context: HLA-typed donors were the source of approximately 80 million unique TCRs, which an early data release held.

Of note for this clone: Its specificity is unknown.

Findings and caveats of the study: The study assumed roughly uniform donor sequencing depth for presence/absence analyses. Cytomegalovirus-associated status was assigned to 150 or so TCR beta chains. What a later analysis showed was that several of the most significant clusters appeared linked to common viral pathogens.

This CDR3 has 9 amino acids. Trimming pared 4 bases from V and 12 bases from J, leaving 6 bases between. Vbeta (60) and Jbeta (13) primers were used in the PCR. Data came from immunoSEQ multiplex PCR; TCRdb stores just in-frame clones and leaves some out. The sample yields about 160,000 clones, roughly four fifths seen once. The receptor's source is a woman aged 40 to 55 in good health and CMV-seronegative. The sequencing sample was made of PBMCs. The rearrangement joins TRBV23-1 to TRBJ1-2, with D uncertain. TRBV23-1 is labeled an ORF, and its function is uncertain. CDR3 sequence (DNA): TGCGCCAGCAGTCTCCGTGACACCTTC. Translated: CASSLRDTF.